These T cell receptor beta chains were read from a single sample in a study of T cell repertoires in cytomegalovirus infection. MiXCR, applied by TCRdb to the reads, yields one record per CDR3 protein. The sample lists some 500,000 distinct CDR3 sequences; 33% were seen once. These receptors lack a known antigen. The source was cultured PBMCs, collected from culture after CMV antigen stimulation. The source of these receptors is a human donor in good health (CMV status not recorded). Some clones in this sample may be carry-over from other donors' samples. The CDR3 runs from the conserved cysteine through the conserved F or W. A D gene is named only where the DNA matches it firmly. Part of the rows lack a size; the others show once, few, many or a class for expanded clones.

CSARPTDTDTQYF,TGCAGTGCTAGACCCACAGACACAGATACGCAGTATTTT,TRBJ2-3,NA,TRBV20-1,NA
CASSLGSPSSYNEQFF,TGTGCTAGCAGCTTGGGAAGTCCAAGCTCCTACAATGAGCAGTTCTTC,TRBJ2-1,NA,TRBV7-7,few
CASSRTGGLNEKLFF,TGTGCCAGCAGCCGTACAGGGGGCCTAAATGAAAAACTGTTTTTT,TRBJ1-4,TRBD1,TRBV7-2,few
CASSLLLGGETQYF,TGTGCCAGCAGTTTACTCCTAGGGGGAGAGACCCAGTACTTC,TRBJ2-5,NA,TRBV12-3/TRBV12-4,many
CASSLSPPPEEKLFF,TGTGCCAGCAGCTTATCTCCCCCCCCGGAAGAAAAACTGTTTTTT,TRBJ1-4,NA,TRBV7-2,NA
CASSGGTSGRSQYF,TGTGCCAGCTCTGGGGGGACTAGCGGCCGTTCGCAGTATTTT,TRBJ2-3,TRBD2,TRBV19,few
CASSEEDRAGGF,TGTGCCAGCAGTGAAGAAGATCGAGCGGGAGGGTTT,TRBJ2-5,TRBD2,TRBV6-1,NA
CASSQVGGQQETQYF,TGTGCCAGCAGCCAAGTCGGTGGGCAGCAAGAGACCCAGTACTTC,TRBJ2-5,NA,TRBV4-2,NA
CASSRRGGTDTQYF,TGTGCCAGCAGTCGAAGGGGGGGCACAGATACGCAGTATTTT,TRBJ2-3,NA,TRBV6-1,few
CASSQEGTSADTQYF,TGCGCCAGCAGCCAAGAGGGGACTAGCGCAGATACGCAGTATTTT,TRBJ2-3,TRBD2,TRBV4-3,NA
CASSLVEGGQGQPQHF,TGTGCCAGCAGCCTCGTTGAGGGAGGGCAGGGCCAGCCCCAGCATTTT,TRBJ1-5,NA,TRBV7-2,few
CASSHNRGRGGNEQFF,TGTGCCAGCAGCCATAACAGGGGGCGAGGTGGAAATGAGCAGTTCTTC,TRBJ2-1,TRBD1,TRBV3-1,once
CASSQGGTTIYEAYF,TGTGCCAGCAGCCAAGGGGGGACTACTATTTACGAGGCGTACTTC,TRBJ2-7,NA,TRBV28,few
CASSYFGQSTDTQYF,TGTGCCAGCAGTTACTTCGGACAGAGCACAGATACGCAGTATTTT,TRBJ2-3,NA,TRBV6-2/TRBV6-3,NA
CASSLSRTDGYTF,TGTGCCAGCAGTCTCTCCCGGACAGACGGCTACACCTTC,TRBJ1-2,NA,TRBV7-2,many
CASSLEFPGGGISYEQYF,TGTGCCAGCAGCTTAGAGTTCCCCGGGGGGGGCATCTCCTACGAGCAGTACTTC,TRBJ2-7,TRBD2,TRBV7-2,NA
CASSLEGRTYEQYF,TGTGCCAGCAGCTTAGAGGGCAGAACGTACGAGCAGTACTTC,TRBJ2-7,NA,TRBV7-9,NA
CASSYLEETQYF,TGTGCCAGCAGTTACTTAGAAGAGACCCAGTACTTC,TRBJ2-5,NA,TRBV6-2/TRBV6-3,few
CASSWGGTSGVTGETQYF,TGTGCCAGCAGCTGGGGTGGGACTAGCGGGGTTACGGGGGAGACCCAGTACTTC,TRBJ2-5,TRBD2,TRBV7-2,many
CSARSTYNEQFF,TGCAGTGCTAGATCCACTTACAATGAGCAGTTCTTC,TRBJ2-1,NA,TRBV20-1,NA
CASSLTGTQMSTDTQYF,TGTGCCAGCTCGCTAACAGGGACACAAATGAGCACAGATACGCAGTATTTT,TRBJ2-3,NA,TRBV18,NA
CASSYSSQTPSYEQYF,TGTGCCAGCAGTTACTCGTCACAGACCCCCTCCTACGAGCAGTACTTC,TRBJ2-7,NA,TRBV6-2/TRBV6-3,NA
CASSIISGTPQETQYF,TGTGCCAGTAGTATCATAAGCGGGACGCCGCAAGAGACCCAGTACTTC,TRBJ2-5,TRBD2,TRBV19,NA
CASSEAPESYGYTF,TGTGCCAGCAGTGAAGCGCCGGAGAGCTATGGCTACACCTTC,TRBJ1-2,NA,TRBV2,NA